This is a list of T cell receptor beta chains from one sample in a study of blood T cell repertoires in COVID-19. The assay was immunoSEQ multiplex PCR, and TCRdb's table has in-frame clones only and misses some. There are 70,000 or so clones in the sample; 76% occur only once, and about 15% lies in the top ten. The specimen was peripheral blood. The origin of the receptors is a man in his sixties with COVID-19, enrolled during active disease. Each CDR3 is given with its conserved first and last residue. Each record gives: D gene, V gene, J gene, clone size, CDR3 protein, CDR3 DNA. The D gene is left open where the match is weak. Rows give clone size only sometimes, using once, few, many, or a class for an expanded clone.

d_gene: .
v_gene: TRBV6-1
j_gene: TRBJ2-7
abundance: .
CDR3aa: CASSEQGTLTYEQYF
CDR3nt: TGTGCCAGCAGTGAACAAGGGACATTGACCTACGAGCAGTACTTC

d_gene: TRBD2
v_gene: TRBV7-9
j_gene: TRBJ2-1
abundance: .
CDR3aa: CASNPGGGLGYNEQFF
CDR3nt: TGTGCCAGCAACCCAGGCGGGGGACTAGGATACAATGAGCAGTTCTTC

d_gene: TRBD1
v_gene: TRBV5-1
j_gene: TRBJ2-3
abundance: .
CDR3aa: CASSLEGQGFGTQYF
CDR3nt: TGCGCCAGCAGCTTGGAGGGACAGGGGTTCGGAACGCAGTATTTT

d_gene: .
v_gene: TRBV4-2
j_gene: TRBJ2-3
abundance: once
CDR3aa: CASSQEWTGTDTQYF
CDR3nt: TGTGCCAGCAGCCAAGAATGGACGGGAACAGATACGCAGTATTTT

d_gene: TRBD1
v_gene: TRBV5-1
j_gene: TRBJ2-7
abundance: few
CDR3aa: CASSPRTGGSYEQYF
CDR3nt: TGCGCCAGCAGCCCCCGGACAGGGGGCTCTTACGAGCAGTACTTC

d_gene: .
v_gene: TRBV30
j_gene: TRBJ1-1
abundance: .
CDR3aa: CAWRIKLAGVSTEAFF
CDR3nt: TGTGCCTGGAGGATAAAACTAGCCGGGGTGAGCACTGAAGCTTTCTTT

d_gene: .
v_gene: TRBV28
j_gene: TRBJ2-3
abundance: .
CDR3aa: CASSPSPGSDTQYF
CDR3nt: TGTGCCAGCAGCCCCAGCCCGGGGTCAGATACGCAGTATTTT

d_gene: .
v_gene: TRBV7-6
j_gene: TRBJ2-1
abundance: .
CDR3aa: CASSSGRSSYNEQFF
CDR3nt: TGTGCCAGCAGCTCGGGTCGGAGCTCCTACAATGAGCAGTTCTTC

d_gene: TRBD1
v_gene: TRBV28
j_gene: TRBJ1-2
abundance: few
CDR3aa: CASSLRTGYYGYTF
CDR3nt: TGTGCCAGCAGTCTCCGGACAGGGTACTATGGCTACACCTTC

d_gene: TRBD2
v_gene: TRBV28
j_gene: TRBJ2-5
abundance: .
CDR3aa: CASRGAGVETQYF
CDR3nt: TGTGCCAGCAGAGGAGCGGGGGTCGAGACCCAGTACTTC

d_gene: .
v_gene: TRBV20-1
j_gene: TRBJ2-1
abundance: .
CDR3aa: CSAREGGWQFF
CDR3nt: TGCAGTGCTAGAGAAGGCGGCTGGCAGTTCTTC

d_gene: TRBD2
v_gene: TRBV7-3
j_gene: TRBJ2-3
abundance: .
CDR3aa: CASSLWGGSTDTQYF
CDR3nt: TGTGCCAGCAGCTTATGGGGAGGGAGCACAGATACGCAGTATTTT

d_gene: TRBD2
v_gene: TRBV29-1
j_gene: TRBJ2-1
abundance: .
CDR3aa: CSVEGGLAGYNEQFF
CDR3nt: TGCAGCGTTGAAGGAGGACTAGCGGGGTACAATGAGCAGTTCTTC

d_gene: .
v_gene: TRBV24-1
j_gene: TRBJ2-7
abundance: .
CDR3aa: CATSDQAGYEQYF
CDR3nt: TGTGCCACCAGTGACCAGGCGGGCTACGAGCAGTACTTC

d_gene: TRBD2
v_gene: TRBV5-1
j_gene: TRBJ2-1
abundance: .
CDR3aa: CASSLSGTRQMNEQFF
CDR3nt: TGCGCCAGCAGCCTATCCGGGACTAGGCAGATGAATGAGCAGTTCTTC

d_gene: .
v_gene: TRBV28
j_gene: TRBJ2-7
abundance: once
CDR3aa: CASSLVSGVYEQYF
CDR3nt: TGTGCCAGCAGTTTAGTTTCCGGGGTTTACGAGCAGTACTTC

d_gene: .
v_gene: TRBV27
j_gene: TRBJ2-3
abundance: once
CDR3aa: CASSLGVRNTQYF
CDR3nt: TGTGCCAGCAGTTTAGGTGTGAGAAATACGCAGTATTTT

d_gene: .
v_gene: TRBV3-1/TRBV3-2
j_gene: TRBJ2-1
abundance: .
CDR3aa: CASSQVSDDSSYNEQFF
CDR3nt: TGTGCCAGCAGCCAAGTCTCGGACGACAGCTCCTACAATGAGCAGTTCTTC

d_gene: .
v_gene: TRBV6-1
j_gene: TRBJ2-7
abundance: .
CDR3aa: CASTGGDTGEQYF
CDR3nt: TGTGCCAGCACAGGAGGGGATACCGGGGAGCAGTACTTC

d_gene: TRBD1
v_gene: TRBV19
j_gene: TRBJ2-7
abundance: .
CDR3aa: CASSMDRANEQYF
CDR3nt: TGTGCCAGTAGTATGGACAGGGCTAACGAGCAGTACTTC